This T cell receptor (beta chain) originates from a study of shared clonotypes between healthy human individuals. The wider study: The composition of the donors was a couple of women and a few men aged 18 to 49.

The study ran the assay at deep level. The protocol was immunoSEQ multiplex PCR, while the TCRdb copy is restricted to in-frame clones and leaves out a portion. The sample holds 2 million or so clones, 85% to 95% seen once. Study-wide results and caveats: About 5% was the fraction of naive CD4 clonotypes found shared across a few donors.

Trimming shortened V by 5 bases and J by 3 bases, and 17 bases separated the two germline ends. There are 15 residues in the CDR3. Germline CDR1 and CDR2: SGHTA and FQGNSA. Concerning this clone itself: No antigen is known for it.

What was sequenced was naive CD4+ T cells sorted from blood. Regarding subset: CD45RA+ positively selected. J is TRBJ2-7 and V is TRBV7-2; no reliable D call. The sequence was collected from a man aged 18 to 30 in good health. The CDR3 DNA reads as TGTGCCAGCAGCCTACACGGTGGTGGCAGCTACGAGCAGTACTTC. Amino acids: CASSLHGGGSYEQYF. Supplemented by reference TRBV7-2 and TRBJ2-7, the full variable domain reads GAGVSQSPSNKVTEKGKDVELRCDPISGHTALYWYRQSLGQGLEFLIYFQGNSAPDKSGLPSDRFSAERTGGSVSTLTIQRTQQEDSAVYLCASSLHGGGSYEQYFGPGTRLTVT.